One and the same sample provided the 20 T cell receptor beta chains below, sequenced in a study of T cell repertoires in cytomegalovirus infection. In TCRdb, the reads were re-called with MiXCR into one record per CDR3 protein. The sample shows approximately 89,000 distinct CDR3 sequences, over 25% of them seen only once. No antigen is known for these receptors. Sequencing used CD8+ T cells from cultured PBMCs, obtained from culture after CMV antigen stimulation. Receptors originate from a human donor in good health (CMV status not recorded). Some clones in this sample may be carry-over from other donors' samples.

There are a few counts of this clonotype. This chain links TRBV6-1 with TRBJ2-7; 7 bases are shared with TRBD1. Germline V gene data show CDR1 as MNHNS and CDR2 as SASEGT. The CDR3 runs 17 residues. V gave up 7 bases and J gave up 2 bases; unmatched junction bases: 17. The CDR3 is CASTLMPSGDSAYEQYF. DNA of the CDR3: TGTGCCAGCACCCTTATGCCTTCTGGGGACAGTGCCTACGAGCAGTACTTC.

The chain uses TRBV9 and TRBJ1-1; D unclear. CDR1 is SGDLS, CDR2 YYNGEE, per germline. V dropped 3 bases and J dropped 4 bases, with 7 bases sitting between them. The CDR3 runs to 12 residues. This CDR3 reads CASSAYSTEAFF. CDR3 in DNA: TGTGCCAGCAGCGCGTATTCCACTGAAGCTTTCTTT.

This chain connects TRBV30 to TRBJ1-2; 7 bases map to TRBD1. After removal of 3 bases from V and 4 bases from J, the junction contained 5 bases not matched to a gene. The CDR3 has 13 residues. Germline CDR1 GTSNPN, CDR2 SVGIG (reference sequence). The CDR3 DNA sequence: TGTGCCTGGAGGTTGACAGGGTTCTATGGCTACACCTTC. Its protein product is CAWRLTGFYGYTF.

This clonotype has a handful of counts. The J gene is TRBJ2-7, the V gene TRBV7-2; D is uncertain. Trimming left V 4 bases short and J 2 bases short, with 9 bases between. The CDR3 runs 13 residues. From germline, CDR1 is SGHTA and CDR2 FQGNSA. The CDR3 reads CASSWEPTYEQYF. DNA of the CDR3: TGTGCCAGCAGCTGGGAACCAACCTACGAGCAGTACTTC.

CDR3 sequence (DNA): TGTGCCAGCAGTGTTAGTGTCCACACTGAAGCTTTCTTT. This encodes CASSVSVHTEAFF. The chain recombines TRBV2 with TRBJ1-1, with D hard to call. CDR3 size: 13 residues. The V gene lost 4 bases and the J gene lost 3 bases, with 9 bases spanning the gap. Germline V lookup: CDR1 SNHLY, CDR2 FYNNEI.

Note on this clonotype: It may be a read error: a sequence one base away is much more abundant. The chain combines TRBV6-5 with TRBJ1-1; D might be TRBD1 (6 bases). The CDR3 extends over 14 amino acids. Germline V gene sequence: CDR1 MNHEY, CDR2 SVGAGI. CDR3 sequence (DNA): TGTGGCAGCAGGATAGACAGTGGGACAACTGAAGCTTTCTTT. This gives the protein CGSRIDSGTTEAFF.

The chain uses TRBV12-3 or TRBV12-4 and TRBJ2-2; weak D call: TRBD1 (6 bases). The CDR3 runs to 16 residues. V gave up 6 bases and J gave up 2 bases, with 16 bases separating them. The CDR3 nucleotides read TGTGCCAGCAGGGCCAGGGCACAGGGAAACACCGGGGAGCTGTTTTTT. It specifies CASRARAQGNTGELFF.

Notes on this clonotype: Compared with germline, one end of the junction differs, possibly owing to a read error. The chain has TRBV7-9 and TRBJ2-1, with 8 bases lining up with TRBD1. Germline CDR1 reads SEHNR; CDR2 reads FQNEAQ (reference sequence). The CDR3 loop spans 13 amino acids. The CDR3 DNA reads TGTGCCAGCAGCACAAGACAGGGGAATGGGCAGTTCTTC. Its translation: CASSTRQGNGQFF.

The sample holds many counts of this clonotype. The rearrangement links TRBV7-2 to TRBJ2-1, with D possibly being TRBD1 or TRBD2 (5 bases each). CDR1 and CDR2 from the germline V gene are SGHTA and FQGNSA. The V end was cut by 4 bases, the J end by 11 bases, with 9 bases between. This CDR3 region has 11 residues. The CDR3 region is CASSWPGQQFF. Here the CDR3 DNA reads TGTGCCAGCAGCTGGCCGGGACAGCAGTTCTTC.

This clonotype was recorded many times. V is TRBV7-2 and J is TRBJ1-1; no clear D. V lost 2 bases and J 0 bases, leaving 10 bases between the germline ends. The V gene's germline CDR1 is SGHTA and CDR2 FQGNSA. The CDR3 length is 15 residues. CDR3: CASSLLDGLNTEAFF. CDR3 nucleotides: TGTGCCAGCAGCTTATTGGACGGTTTGAACACTGAAGCTTTCTTT.

This clonotype showed up just a few times. This chain links TRBV18 with TRBJ2-1; weak D call: TRBD2 (6 bases). Trimming stripped 8 bases from V and 3 bases from J, with 17 bases between. This CDR3 spans 15 amino acids. Germline V gene lookup returns CDR1 KGHSH and CDR2 LQKENI. The CDR3: CASTRQEGLYNEQFF. DNA of the CDR3: TGTGCCAGCACCCGCCAGGAGGGGCTCTACAATGAGCAGTTCTTC.

Ten or more counts support this clonotype. This chain links TRBV7-2 with TRBJ1-1, with D unclear. The V gene's germline CDR1 is SGHTA and CDR2 FQGNSA. The length of the CDR3 is 13 residues. With 8 bases removed from V and 5 bases from J, the gap between germline ends came to 15 bases. The DNA for the CDR3 is TGTGCCAGCTCCGGGGAGTCTCGGACTGAAGCTTTCTTT. Translated: CASSGESRTEAFF. Filled out from reference TRBV7-2 and TRBJ1-1, the complete variable domain reads GAGVSQSPSNKVTEKGKDVELRCDPISGHTALYWYRQSLGQGLEFLIYFQGNSAPDKSGLPSDRFSAERTGGSVSTLTIQRTQQEDSAVYLCASSGESRTEAFFGQGTRLTVV.

This clonotype has at least ten counts. The rearrangement links TRBV7-6 to TRBJ2-3; D is ambiguous. Looked up from germline, CDR1 is SGHVS and CDR2 is FNYEAQ. V lost 2 bases to trimming and J lost 3 bases, with 3 bases between them. This CDR3 has 12 residues. The CDR3 reads CASSLRTDTQYF. CDR3 sequence (DNA): TGTGCCAGCAGCTTAAGGACAGATACGCAGTATTTT.

V usage is TRBV19 and J usage is TRBJ1-5, with no clear D. The CDR3 covers 15 residues. Between the trimmed V and J ends, which lost 5 bases and 3 bases, there was a span of 14 bases. From germline, CDR1 is LNHDA and CDR2 SQIVND (reference sequence). Here the CDR3 reads CASSLRTSSNQPQHF. The CDR3 DNA is TGTGCCAGTAGTTTACGGACCAGTTCCAATCAGCCCCAGCATTTT. Supplemented by reference TRBV19 and TRBJ1-5, the full variable domain reads DGGITQSPKYLFRKEGQNVTLSCEQNLNHDAMYWYRQDPGQGLRLIYYSQIVNDFQKGDIAEGYSVSREKKESFPLTVTSAQKNPTAFYLCASSLRTSSNQPQHFGDGTRLSIL.

A few counts support this clonotype. The chain employs TRBV6-1 and TRBJ2-3; 8 bases align to TRBD2. The CDR3 covers 13 residues. Germline V CDR1 and CDR2: MNHNS, SASEGT. The V and J ends lost 7 bases and 8 bases, in that order; junction bases with no gene match: 8. CDR3 DNA: TGTGCCAGCACCACGGGGGGGGTCGGTACGCAGTATTTT. This sequence encodes CASTTGGVGTQYF.

This chain joins TRBV5-6 and TRBJ1-6; D unclear. CDR1 is SGHDT, CDR2 YYEEEE, per germline. The V and J ends lost 4 bases and 7 bases respectively, with 15 bases between them. The CDR3 runs to 15 residues. The chain's CDR3 is CASSLMTTGNSPLHF. The CDR3 DNA sequence: TGTGCCAGCAGCCTAATGACGACGGGAAATTCACCCCTCCACTTT.

The chain is built from TRBV11-2 and TRBJ1-1, with TRBD1 matching over 7 bases. J lost 0 bases, V lost 4 bases, and 5 bases had no gene match. This CDR3 region has 15 residues. Germline V lookup: CDR1 SGHAT, CDR2 FQNNGV. In nucleotides, the CDR3 is TGTGCCAGCAGCTCCTTACAGGGGATGAACACTGAAGCTTTCTTT. This sequence encodes CASSSLQGMNTEAFF.

The gene calls are TRBV5-6 and TRBJ2-7, with D possibly being TRBD1 (6 bases). The CDR3 is 16 residues long. Germline-derived CDR1 and CDR2 are SGHDT and YYEEEE. V lost 3 bases and J 4 bases, leaving 20 bases between the germline ends. The CDR3 loop reads CASSSQGIPHWYEQYF. In nucleotides, the CDR3 is TGTGCCAGCAGCTCGCAGGGGATCCCTCATTGGTACGAGCAGTACTTC.

At least ten counts were recorded for this clonotype. The chain uses TRBV7-9 and TRBJ2-7; D may match TRBD1 or TRBD2 (5 bases each). Germline V gene data show CDR1 as SEHNR and CDR2 as FQNEAQ (reference sequence). The ends were cut back, 4 bases at V and 3 bases at J, with 10 bases in the middle. The CDR3 has 13 amino acids. In DNA, the CDR3 is TGTGCCAGCAGCTGGGACGGAAGCTACGAGCAGTACTTC. Protein: CASSWDGSYEQYF.

The chain is built from TRBV28 and TRBJ1-5; no reliable D call. CDR3 length: 16 residues. The germline CDR1 and CDR2 sequences are MDHEN and SYDVKM. The ends were cut back, 5 bases at V and 2 bases at J, with 16 bases in the middle. The CDR3 spells CASSRPAGEGNQPQHF. CDR3 nucleotides: TGTGCCAGCAGTCGCCCGGCGGGAGAAGGCAATCAGCCCCAGCATTTT.